These 7 T cell receptor beta chains were all obtained from the same sample, sequenced in a study of blood T cells in healthy people across ages. The second PCR ran about 6 to 12 cycles with a sample-barcoded 5' primer and J-beta primers. TCRdb recomputed calls from the 5' RACE reads with MiXCR, one row per CDR3 protein. The sample lists around 800,000 distinct CDR3 sequences; about 53% were seen once. The sequenced sample was blood. The receptors were sampled from a man of 80 years or more in good health.

The V and J genes are TRBV20-1 and TRBJ2-3, with D perhaps TRBD2 (5 bases). This CDR3 has 16 amino acids. The germline V gene has CDR1 DFQATT and CDR2 SNEGSKA (reference sequence). The V gene lost 0 bases and the J gene lost 14 bases, with 27 bases spanning the gap. The CDR3 DNA sequence: TGCAGTGCTAGAGATCCTGCGGCAGGCGGGCGCAGATACGCGTATTTT. Encoded protein: CSARDPAAGGRRYAYF.

The chain links TRBV20-1 to TRBJ2-7; D not certain. There are 11 residues in the CDR3. Deletions cut 3 bases from V and 9 bases from J, with 12 bases between. Germline V gene sequence: CDR1 DFQATT, CDR2 SNEGSKA (reference sequence). CDR3: CSARALAGQYF. The CDR3 nucleotides are TGCAGTGCTAGGGCTCTGGCCGGGCAGTACTTC.

This chain links TRBV9 with TRBJ1-1, with D unclear. Germline CDR1 reads SGDLS; CDR2 reads YYNGEE. This CDR3 region has 16 residues. V lost 4 bases, J lost 0 bases, and 16 bases lay in between. CDR3 coding DNA: TGTGCCAGCAGCCCGCCGGGCGGGCAGCTGAACACTGAAGCTTTCTTT. Translation gives CASSPPGGQLNTEAFF.

Ten or more counts support this clonotype. The chain employs TRBV20-1 and TRBJ2-7; 7 nucleotides match TRBD1. The CDR3 consists of 15 residues. Trimming took 6 bases from V and 3 from J; bases not matched to a gene: 14. CDR1 is DFQATT and CDR2 is SNEGSKA in the germline V gene (reference sequence). The CDR3 loop reads CSALHPGTADYEQYF. CDR3 nucleotide sequence: TGCAGTGCCCTTCACCCCGGGACAGCAGACTACGAGCAGTACTTC.

The rearrangement links TRBV28 to TRBJ2-4; TRBD2 might be the D (6 bases). CDR1 is MDHEN and CDR2 is SYDVKM in the germline V gene. With 3 bases removed from V and 2 bases from J, the gap between germline ends came to 11 bases. The CDR3 has 15 residues. In DNA, the CDR3 is TGTGCCAGCAGTTTTGGAGGGTGGTCCAAAAACATTCAGTACTTC. Translated, it gives CASSFGGWSKNIQYF. Variable domain in full (rest from reference TRBV28 and TRBJ2-4): DVKVTQSSRYLVKRTGEKVFLECVQDMDHENMFWYRQDPGLGLRLIYFSYDVKMKEKGDIPEGYSVSREKKERFSLILESASTNQTSMYLCASSFGGWSKNIQYFGAGTRLSVL.

This clonotype appeared a few times. This chain connects TRBV12-3 or TRBV12-4 to TRBJ2-7, with D uncertain. The V and J ends lost 5 bases and 6 bases respectively, with 11 bases between them. The CDR3 totals 12 residues. The CDR3 region is CASSPEFGEQYF. The CDR3 DNA sequence: TGTGCCAGCAGTCCTGAATTCGGCGAGCAGTACTTC.

The chain has TRBV6-5 and TRBJ2-3, with 10 bases matching TRBD2. This CDR3 comprises 16 residues. Germline CDR1 is MNHEY and CDR2 is SVGAGI. V was clipped by 4 bases and J by 14 bases; unmatched bases: 18. The CDR3 region is CASSSLASGSIRYAYF. CDR3 nucleotide sequence: TGTGCCAGCAGTTCCTTGGCTAGCGGGAGTATCAGATACGCGTATTTT.